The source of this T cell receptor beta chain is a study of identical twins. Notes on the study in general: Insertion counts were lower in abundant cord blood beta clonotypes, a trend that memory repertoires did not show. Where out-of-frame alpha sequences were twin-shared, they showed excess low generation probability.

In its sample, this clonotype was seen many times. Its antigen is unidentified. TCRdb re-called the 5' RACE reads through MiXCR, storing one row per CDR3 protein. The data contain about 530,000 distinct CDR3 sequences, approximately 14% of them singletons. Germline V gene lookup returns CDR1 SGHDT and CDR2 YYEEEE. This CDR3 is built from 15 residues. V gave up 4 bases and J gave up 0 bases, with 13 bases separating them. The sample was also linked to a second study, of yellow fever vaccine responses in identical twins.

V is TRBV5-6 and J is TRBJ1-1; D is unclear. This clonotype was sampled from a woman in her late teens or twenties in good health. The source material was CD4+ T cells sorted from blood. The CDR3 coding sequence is TGTGCCAGCAGCGCGGTTCTAGGAATGAACACTGAAGCTTTCTTT. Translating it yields CASSAVLGMNTEAFF. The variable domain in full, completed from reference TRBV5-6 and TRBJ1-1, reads DAGVTQSPTHLIKTRGQQVTLRCSPKSGHDTVSWYQQALGQGPQFIFQYYEEEERQRGNFPDRFSGHQFPNYSSELNVNALLLGDSALYLCASSAVLGMNTEAFFGQGTRLTVV.